This T cell receptor beta chain was captured by sequencing in a study of cytomegalovirus exposure and HLA in healthy donors. Overall study context: Most genotyped donors, roughly 80% of about 430, had Caucasian-associated genetic ancestry.

Remarks on this clone: Its specificity is not known.

The V segment lost 3 bases and the J segment 8 bases; nucleotides outside the gene matches: 8. The CDR3 contains 16 residues. From germline, CDR1 is SEHNR and CDR2 FQNEAQ (reference sequence). Study results and caveats: There were 160 or so TCR beta chains listed as cytomegalovirus-associated. About 90% or about 30% of the time was how often most TCR beta V segments were productive, according to an earlier analysis. A later look showed TCR association rates differing by HLA locus, highest for DRB1 and lowest for HLA-C.

The PCR ran on 60 Vbeta and 13 Jbeta primers. Some clones are missing from TCRdb's copy, which holds only in-frame ones; the method was immunoSEQ multiplex PCR. This sample has over 130,000 clones, with just over 70% found just once. The sequence derives from a woman aged 25 to 39 in good health and CMV-seronegative. V usage is TRBV7-9 and J usage is TRBJ2-1; 12 nucleotides agree with TRBD1. What was sequenced was PBMCs. The chain's CDR3 is CASSFSGTGGLDEQFF. The CDR3 bases are TGTGCCAGCAGCTTCTCCGGGACAGGGGGCTTGGATGAGCAGTTCTTC.